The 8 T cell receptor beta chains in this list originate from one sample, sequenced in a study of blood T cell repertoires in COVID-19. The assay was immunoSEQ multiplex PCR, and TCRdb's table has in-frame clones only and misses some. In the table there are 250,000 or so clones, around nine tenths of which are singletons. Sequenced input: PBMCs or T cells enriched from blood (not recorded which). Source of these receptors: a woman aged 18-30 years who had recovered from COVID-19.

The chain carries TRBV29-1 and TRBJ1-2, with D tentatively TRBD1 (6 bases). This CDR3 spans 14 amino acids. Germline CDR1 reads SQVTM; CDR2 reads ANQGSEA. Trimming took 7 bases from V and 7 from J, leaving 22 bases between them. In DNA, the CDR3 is TGCAGCGCCGAGGGTCCAAACAGGGCGCCTGGCTACACCTTC. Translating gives CSAEGPNRAPGYTF.

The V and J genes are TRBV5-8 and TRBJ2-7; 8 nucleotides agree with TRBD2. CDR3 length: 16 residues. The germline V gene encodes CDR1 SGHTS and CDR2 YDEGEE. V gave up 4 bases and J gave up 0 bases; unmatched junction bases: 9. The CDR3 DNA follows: TGTGCCAGCAGCCCCCGGGGCGGGAGGTTCTCCTACGAGCAGTACTTC. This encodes CASSPRGGRFSYEQYF.

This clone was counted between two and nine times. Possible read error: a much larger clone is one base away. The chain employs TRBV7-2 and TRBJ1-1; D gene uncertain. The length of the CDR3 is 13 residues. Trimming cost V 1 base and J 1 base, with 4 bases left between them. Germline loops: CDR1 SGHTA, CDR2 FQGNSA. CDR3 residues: CASSLDRNTEAFF. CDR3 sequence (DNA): TGTGCCAGCAGCTTAGACAGGAACACTGAAGCTTTCTTT.

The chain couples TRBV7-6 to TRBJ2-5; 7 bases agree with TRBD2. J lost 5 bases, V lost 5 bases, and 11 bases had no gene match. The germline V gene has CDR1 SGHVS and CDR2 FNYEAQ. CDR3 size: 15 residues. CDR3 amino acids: CASSGSGGSRETQYF. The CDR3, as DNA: TGTGCCAGCAGCGGTTCGGGGGGTAGCCGGGAGACCCAGTACTTC.

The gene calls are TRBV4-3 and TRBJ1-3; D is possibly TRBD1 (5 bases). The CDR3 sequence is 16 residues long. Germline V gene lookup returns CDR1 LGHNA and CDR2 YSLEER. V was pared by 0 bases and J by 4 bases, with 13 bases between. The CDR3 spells CASSQDPPGLGNTIYF. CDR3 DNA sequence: TGCGCCAGCAGCCAAGATCCCCCGGGACTAGGAAACACCATATATTTT.

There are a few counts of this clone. The CDR3 is CASSSTTSFRETQYF. The CDR3 DNA reads as TGTGCCAGCAGCTCCACGACTAGTTTTAGAGAGACCCAGTACTTC. The chain couples TRBV28 to TRBJ2-5; perhaps TRBD2 as D (6 bases). Trimming shortened V by 6 bases and J by 4 bases, and 18 bases separated the two germline ends. Germline lookup yields CDR1 MDHEN and CDR2 SYDVKM. CDR3 length equals 15 residues.

CDR3 sequence: CSVELAGGPNEQFF. In nucleotides, the CDR3 is TGCAGCGTTGAACTAGCGGGAGGGCCTAATGAGCAGTTCTTC. This sequence joins TRBV29-1 and TRBJ2-1; 12 nucleotides match TRBD2. Germline V gene data show CDR1 as SQVTM and CDR2 as ANQGSEA. The CDR3 has 14 residues. The V and J ends lost 2 bases and 7 bases, in that order; junction bases with no gene match: 3.

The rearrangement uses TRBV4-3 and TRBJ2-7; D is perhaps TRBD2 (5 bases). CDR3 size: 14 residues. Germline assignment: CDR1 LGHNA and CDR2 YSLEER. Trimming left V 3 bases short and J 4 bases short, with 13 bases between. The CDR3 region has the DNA TGCGCCAGCAGCCAGGGCGGAGGCCTTTACGAGCAGTACTTC. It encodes CASSQGGGLYEQYF.